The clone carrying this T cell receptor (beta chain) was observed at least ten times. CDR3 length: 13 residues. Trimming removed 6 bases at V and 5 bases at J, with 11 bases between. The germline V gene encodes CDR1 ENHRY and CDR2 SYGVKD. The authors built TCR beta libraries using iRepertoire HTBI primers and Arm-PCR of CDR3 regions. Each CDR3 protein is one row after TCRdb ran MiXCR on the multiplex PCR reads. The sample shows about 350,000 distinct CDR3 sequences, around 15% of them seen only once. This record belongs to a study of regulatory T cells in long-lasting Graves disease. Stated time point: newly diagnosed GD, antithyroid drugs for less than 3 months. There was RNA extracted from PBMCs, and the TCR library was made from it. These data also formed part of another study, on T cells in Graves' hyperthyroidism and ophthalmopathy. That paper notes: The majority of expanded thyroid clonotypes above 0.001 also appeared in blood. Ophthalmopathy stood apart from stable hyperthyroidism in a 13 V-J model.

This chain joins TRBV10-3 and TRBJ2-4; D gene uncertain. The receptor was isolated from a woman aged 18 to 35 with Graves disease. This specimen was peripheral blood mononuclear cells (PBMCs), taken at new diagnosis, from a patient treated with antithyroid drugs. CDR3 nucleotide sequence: TGTGCCATCAGAAAATGGCCACAAAACATTCAGTACTTC. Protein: CAIRKWPQNIQYF.